This TCR beta chain appears in the sequencing data of a study of sequential checkpoint blockade in melanoma. Treatment here: randomized to nivolumab then ipilimumab (arm A) or the reverse (arm B). No patient had prior DNA-damaging chemotherapy. Sorted cells were live CD3+CD8+, lacking CD19 and CD56, from PBMCs. Repertoires were generated with immunoSEQ multiplex PCR, while TCRdb's copy carries only in-frame clones and drops some. This table has under 20,000 clones, around 73% appearing once. The table lists this clone with a count of one. Sequencing was performed on CD8+ T cells sorted from blood (inferred from file names), taken from a patient given nivolumab and ipilimumab in sequence. The clonotype comes from a human donor with melanoma.

This CDR3 is CAAVGTSGVTDTQYF. As DNA, the CDR3 is TGTGCTGCCGTGGGGACTAGCGGGGTCACAGATACGCAGTATTTT. The V and J genes are TRBV2 and TRBJ2-3; 13 nucleotides align to TRBD2. Looked up from germline, CDR1 is SNHLY and CDR2 is FYNNEI. This CDR3 is 15 amino acids long.